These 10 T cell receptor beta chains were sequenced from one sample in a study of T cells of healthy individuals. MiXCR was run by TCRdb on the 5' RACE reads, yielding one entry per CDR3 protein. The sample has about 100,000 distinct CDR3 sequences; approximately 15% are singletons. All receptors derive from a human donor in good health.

The DNA of the CDR3 is TGTGCCAGCTCAAAGGATTGGGGGAGCTCCTACAATGAGCAGTTCTTC. It is translated as CASSKDWGSSYNEQFF. The chain joins TRBV18 to TRBJ2-1, with D possibly called TRBD1 or TRBD2 (5 bases each). V was clipped by 5 bases and J by 0 bases, with 14 bases between them. CDR3 length equals 16 residues. The V gene's germline CDR1 is KGHSH and CDR2 LQKENI.

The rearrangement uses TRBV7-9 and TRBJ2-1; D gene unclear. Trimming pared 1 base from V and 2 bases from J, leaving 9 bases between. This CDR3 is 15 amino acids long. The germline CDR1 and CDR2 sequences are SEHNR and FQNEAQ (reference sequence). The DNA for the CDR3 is TGTGCCAGCAGCTTAGGGGCTAACCCCTACAATGAGCAGTTCTTC. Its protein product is CASSLGANPYNEQFF.

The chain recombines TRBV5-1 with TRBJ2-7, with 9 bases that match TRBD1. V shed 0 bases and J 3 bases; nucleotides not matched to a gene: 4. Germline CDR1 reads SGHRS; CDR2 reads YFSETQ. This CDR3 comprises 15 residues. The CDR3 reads CASSLVRTGDYEQYF. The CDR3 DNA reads TGCGCCAGCAGCTTGGTGCGGACAGGGGACTACGAGCAGTACTTC.

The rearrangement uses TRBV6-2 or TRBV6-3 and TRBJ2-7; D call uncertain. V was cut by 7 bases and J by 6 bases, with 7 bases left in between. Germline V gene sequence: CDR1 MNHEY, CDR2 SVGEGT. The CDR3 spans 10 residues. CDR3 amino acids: CASTPGEQYF. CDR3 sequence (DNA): TGTGCCAGCACCCCAGGCGAGCAGTACTTC.

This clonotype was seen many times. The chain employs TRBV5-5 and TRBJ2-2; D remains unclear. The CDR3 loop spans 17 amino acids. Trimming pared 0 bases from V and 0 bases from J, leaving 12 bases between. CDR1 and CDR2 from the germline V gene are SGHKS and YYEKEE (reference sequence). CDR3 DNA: TGTGCCAGCAGCTTGGTACCGAGCCTAGCGAACACCGGGGAGCTGTTTTTT. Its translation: CASSLVPSLANTGELFF.

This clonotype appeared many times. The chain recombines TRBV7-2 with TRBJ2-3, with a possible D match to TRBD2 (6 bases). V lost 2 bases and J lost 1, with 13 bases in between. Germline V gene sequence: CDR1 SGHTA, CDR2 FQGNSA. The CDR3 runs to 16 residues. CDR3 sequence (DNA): TGTGCCAGCAGCTTAACGGGGGACTGGGGCACAGATACGCAGTATTTT. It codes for CASSLTGDWGTDTQYF.

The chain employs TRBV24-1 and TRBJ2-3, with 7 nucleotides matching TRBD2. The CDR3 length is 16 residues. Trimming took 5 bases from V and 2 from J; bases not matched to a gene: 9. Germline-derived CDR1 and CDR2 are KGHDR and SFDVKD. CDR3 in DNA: TGTGCCACCAGTGTCCGCGGGGACTACTACACAGATACGCAGTATTTT. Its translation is CATSVRGDYYTDTQYF.

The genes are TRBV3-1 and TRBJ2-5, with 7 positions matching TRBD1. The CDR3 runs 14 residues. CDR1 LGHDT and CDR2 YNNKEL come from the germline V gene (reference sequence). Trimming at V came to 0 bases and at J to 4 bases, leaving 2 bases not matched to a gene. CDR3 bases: TGTGCCAGCAGCCAAGAAGGGGGCTTAGAGACCCAGTACTTC. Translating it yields CASSQEGGLETQYF.

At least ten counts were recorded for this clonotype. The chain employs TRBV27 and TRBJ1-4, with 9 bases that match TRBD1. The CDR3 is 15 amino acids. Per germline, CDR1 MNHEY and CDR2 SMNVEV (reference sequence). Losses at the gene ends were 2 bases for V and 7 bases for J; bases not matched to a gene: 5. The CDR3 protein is CASSLRGDRAEKLFF. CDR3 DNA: TGTGCCAGCAGTTTACGAGGGGACAGGGCTGAAAAACTGTTTTTT.

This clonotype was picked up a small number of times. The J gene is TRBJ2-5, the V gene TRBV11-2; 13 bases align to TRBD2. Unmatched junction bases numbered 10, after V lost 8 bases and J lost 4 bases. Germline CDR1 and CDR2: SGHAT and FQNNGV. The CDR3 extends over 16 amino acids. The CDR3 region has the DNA TGTGCCAGCGACGAAGGACTAGCGGGGGTCGGAGAGACCCAGTACTTC. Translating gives CASDEGLAGVGETQYF.